One and the same sample provided the 12 T cell receptor beta chains below, sequenced in a study of human T cells and chemical hapten exposure. One entry per CDR3 protein results from TCRdb running MiXCR on the RACE reads. The sample has fewer than 60,000 distinct CDR3 sequences, around a tenth seen once. Time point in this sample: patch test 1, 2 weeks after DPC sensitization. The treatment is: therapeutic diphenylcyclopropenone sensitization with weekly scalp DPC. Material: whole blood, obtained in connection with sensitization to the hapten diphenylcyclopropenone (DPC). These receptors all come from a woman aged 50 to 65 with alopecia areata. Some clones in this sample may be carry-over from other donors' samples.

This clonotype came up a few times. The chain couples TRBV3-1 to TRBJ1-1; TRBD1 is a possible D gene (6 bases). This CDR3 is 13 amino acids long. Germline values: CDR1 LGHDT, CDR2 YNNKEL (reference sequence). Trimming left V 4 bases short and J 4 bases short, with 10 bases between. CDR3 DNA: TGTGCCAGCAGCCGACTGGGGGCCACTGAAGCTTTCTTT. Protein sequence: CASSRLGATEAFF. The full variable domain, in which reference TRBV3-1 and TRBJ1-1 provide the parts outside the CDR3, is DTAVSQTPKYLVTQMGNDKSIKCEQNLGHDTMYWYKQDSKKFLKIMFSYNNKELIINETVPNRFSPKSPDKAHLNLHINSLELGDSAVYFCASSRLGATEAFFGQGTRLTVV.

This clonotype was seen many times. The rearrangement joins TRBV5-1 to TRBJ2-1, with 7 bases fitting TRBD2. The trim removed 0 bases at V and 8 bases at J, leaving 5 bases unmatched. The CDR3 totals 14 residues. Germline V gene sequence: CDR1 SGHRS, CDR2 YFSETQ. As DNA, the CDR3 is TGCGCCAGCAGCTTGGCGACGGGGGGATATGAGCAGTTCTTC. This encodes CASSLATGGYEQFF.

Many counts were recorded for this clonotype. This sequence joins TRBV29-1 and TRBJ2-1; possible D gene TRBD2, 5 bases. The V end was cut by 7 bases, the J end by 1 base, with 5 bases between. CDR1 and CDR2 from the germline V gene are SQVTM and ANQGSEA. CDR3 length equals 11 residues. In nucleotides, the CDR3 is TGCAGCGGGAGGTCCTACAATGAGCAGTTCTTC. Translated, it gives CSGRSYNEQFF.

Many counts were recorded for this clonotype. The chain links TRBV6-5 to TRBJ1-5, with 7 bases lining up with TRBD1. Germline trimming cut 7 bases from V and 2 bases from J; bases unmatched to any gene: 5. Looked up from germline, CDR1 is MNHEY and CDR2 is SVGAGI. There are 14 residues in the CDR3. CDR3 region: CASMVQGGNQPQHF. CDR3 DNA sequence: TGTGCCAGCATGGTCCAGGGGGGCAATCAGCCCCAGCATTTT.

J is TRBJ2-5 and V is TRBV20-1; D uncertain. Trimming removed 5 bases from V and 0 bases from J, with 7 bases in between. The germline gives CDR1 DFQATT, CDR2 SNEGSKA (reference sequence). The CDR3 covers 12 residues. CDR3: CSAPQDQETQYF. CDR3 sequence (DNA): TGCAGTGCTCCGCAGGACCAAGAGACCCAGTACTTC.

This clonotype is deemed medium-sized. This rearrangement joins TRBV7-9 to TRBJ2-1, with D possibly matching TRBD2 (6 bases). There are 14 residues in the CDR3. Germline assignment: CDR1 SEHNR and CDR2 FQNEAQ (reference sequence). V shed 3 bases and J shed 2 bases, with 8 bases lying between them. In DNA, the CDR3 is TGTGCCAGCAGCTTGAGCGGGCCCTACAATGAGCAGTTCTTC. The encoded protein is CASSLSGPYNEQFF.

The rearrangement uses TRBV3-1 and TRBJ1-1; D possibly corresponds to TRBD1 (5 bases). The CDR3 covers 14 residues. The ends were cut back, 0 bases at V and 7 bases at J, with 12 bases in the middle. Germline CDR1 is LGHDT and CDR2 is YNNKEL (reference sequence). The CDR3 coding sequence is TGTGCCAGCAGCCAAGATCCCAGGGTGCGTGAAGCTTTCTTT. Encoded protein: CASSQDPRVREAFF.

Ten or more counts support this clonotype. The rearrangement uses TRBV5-1 and TRBJ1-1, with TRBD1 as a possible D gene (5 bases). Germline assignment: CDR1 SGHRS and CDR2 YFSETQ. The CDR3 runs 12 residues. Trimming stripped 0 bases from V and 11 bases from J, with 11 bases between. The CDR3 nucleotides are TGCGCCAGCAGCTTGGGGCAGGGAGGCGCTTTCTTT. Protein product: CASSLGQGGAFF.

This clonotype was recorded a few times. The CDR3 region is CASRLQGIAGNTIYF. In DNA, the CDR3 is TGTGCCAGCAGATTACAGGGAATAGCTGGAAACACCATATATTTT. This sequence joins TRBV7-2 and TRBJ1-3; maybe TRBD1 (6 bases). This CDR3 is 15 amino acids long. Germline V gene data show CDR1 as SGHTA and CDR2 as FQGNSA. Trimming shortened V by 6 bases and J by 2 bases, and 14 bases separated the two germline ends.

This clonotype was seen more than once but under ten times. The chain has TRBV3-1 and TRBJ1-2; D is perhaps TRBD1 (5 bases). CDR3 length: 13 residues. V was clipped by 4 bases and J by 8 bases, with 14 bases between them. Germline lookup yields CDR1 LGHDT and CDR2 YNNKEL (reference sequence). In DNA, the CDR3 is TGTGCCAGCAGCCGATCGGGGCGAAGCGGCTACACCTTC. The encoded protein is CASSRSGRSGYTF.

This chain connects TRBV29-1 to TRBJ2-5, with TRBD1 as a possible D gene (5 bases). The CDR3 runs 13 residues. CDR1 and CDR2 from the germline V gene are SQVTM and ANQGSEA. V shed 7 bases and J shed 5 bases, with 17 bases lying between them. This CDR3 is CSEGQGTWETQYF. DNA of the CDR3: TGCAGCGAGGGGCAGGGAACTTGGGAGACCCAGTACTTC.

This clonotype occurred a few times. The chain uses TRBV10-3 and TRBJ2-3; no clear D gene. V lost 6 bases and J lost 2, with 15 bases in between. Germline-derived CDR1 and CDR2 are ENHRY and SYGVKD. The CDR3 runs to 15 residues. The CDR3 here is CAIRDDRRATDTQYF. CDR3 nucleotide sequence: TGTGCCATCAGGGACGACCGGAGAGCCACAGATACGCAGTATTTT.